This T cell receptor beta chain was captured in a study of blood T cell repertoires in COVID-19. Study-wide context: Sources were T cells, B-cell-depleted T cells, or PBMCs; the material itself was cDNA or gDNA.

Under the authors' procedure: Reference gene primer amplification yielded estimated nucleated cell counts. Sequencing was performed with immunoSEQ multiplex PCR; in TCRdb, only in-frame clones are kept and a portion is missing. V and J calls plus clone size are reproduced from that table; the DNA served to infer D and trimming. This sample has about 290,000 clones, with under 90% found just once. CDR3 length equals 14 residues. Germline CDR1 MNHEY, CDR2 SVGAGI. V was cut by 10 bases and J by 2 bases, with 18 bases left in between. Categorization into cohorts depended on clinical history that participants reported. All recovered Cohort 3 donors got two negative PCRs, got clearance, or saw symptom resolution.

This chain links TRBV6-5 with TRBJ2-7; D not certain. This clonotype was obtained from a woman between 35 and 50 years old who had recovered from COVID-19. The specimen was PBMCs or T cells enriched from blood (not recorded which). DNA of the CDR3: TGTGCCACCCACCACGGAGACCTACCCTACGAGCAGTACTTC. This encodes CATHHGDLPYEQYF.